The next 7 T cell receptor beta chains were all read from a single sample in a study of response to subunit inactivated influenza vaccine. In TCRdb, the RT-PCR reads were re-called with MiXCR into one record per CDR3 protein. The repertoire includes approximately 530,000 distinct CDR3 sequences, around 13% of them detected once, and roughly 14% sits in the top ten. The sample was PBMCs from blood, taken 40 to 50 days after vaccination. All receptors derive from a man between 45 and 60 years old who received an inactivated influenza vaccine.

This clonotype was counted a few times. The chain employs TRBV20-1 and TRBJ2-5; 11 bases agree with TRBD1. Germline trimming cut 8 bases from V and 2 bases from J; bases unmatched to any gene: 10. The CDR3 runs 15 residues. The germline gives CDR1 DFQATT, CDR2 SNEGSKA (reference sequence). CDR3 DNA: TGCAGTCCTAATACGGGGACAGGGGGGCAAGAGACCCAGTACTTC. This sequence encodes CSPNTGTGGQETQYF.

The chain has TRBV7-2 and TRBJ1-4; D call uncertain. Trimming cost V 2 bases and J 8 bases, with 18 bases left between them. The germline V gene encodes CDR1 SGHTA and CDR2 FQGNSA. CDR3 length equals 16 residues. The DNA of the CDR3 is TGTGCCAGCAGCTTACTTTCCAGCTTCGGGCAGGAAAAACTGTTTTTT. This encodes CASSLLSSFGQEKLFF.

V is TRBV4-1 and J is TRBJ1-5, with D possibly matching TRBD1 (5 bases). Germline V gene lookup returns CDR1 MGHRA and CDR2 YSYEKL. Trimming took off 5 bases at V and 6 bases at J, with 14 bases between the two ends. CDR3 length: 14 residues. The CDR3 bases are TGCGCCAGCAGCTCTGCCCAGGGCGGTCAGCCCCAGCATTTT. It encodes CASSSAQGGQPQHF.

This clonotype came up a few times. The chain has TRBV3-1 and TRBJ2-7, with 7 bases that match TRBD1. The CDR3 length is 15 residues. Trimming at V came to 1 base and at J to 2 bases, leaving 5 bases not matched to a gene. Germline CDR1 is LGHDT and CDR2 is YNNKEL (reference sequence). CDR3 bases: TGTGCCAGCAGCCAAGCCTCCGGGACAGCCTACGAGCAGTACTTC. It encodes CASSQASGTAYEQYF.

The chain joins TRBV5-1 to TRBJ1-2; D is uncertain. This CDR3 region has 16 residues. Trimming left V 0 bases short and J 3 bases short, with 15 bases between. Germline CDR1 and CDR2: SGHRS and YFSETQ. The DNA of the CDR3 is TGCGCCAGCAGCTTGGATCCGGTCCCGAAGGACTATGGCTACACCTTC. This sequence encodes CASSLDPVPKDYGYTF.

This sequence joins TRBV20-1 and TRBJ2-2; 7 bases are a match to TRBD2. V gave up 0 bases and J gave up 5 bases; unmatched junction bases: 9. CDR1 and CDR2 from the germline V gene are DFQATT and SNEGSKA (reference sequence). This CDR3 spans 16 amino acids. Here the CDR3 reads CSARDAGLAETGELFF. In DNA form, the CDR3 reads TGCAGTGCTAGAGATGCCGGGCTAGCGGAAACCGGGGAGCTGTTTTTT.

On this clonotype: The junction differs from germline at one of its ends, possibly a read error. The rearrangement links TRBV12-3 or TRBV12-4 to TRBJ2-7, with D perhaps TRBD2 (5 bases). The CDR3 loop spans 13 amino acids. This CDR3 reads CASSPTWGVRQNF. The CDR3 DNA reads as TGTGCCAGCAGCCCTACGTGGGGAGTCAGGCAGAACTTC.